Listed below are T cell receptor beta chains from one sample, sequenced in a study of T cell repertoires in cytomegalovirus infection. These receptors lack a known antigen. TCRdb recomputed calls from the reads with MiXCR, one row per CDR3 protein. The sample has roughly 570,000 distinct CDR3 sequences, just under 40% seen once. The sample here was cultured PBMCs, taken from culture after CMV antigen stimulation. These receptors were taken from a human donor in good health (CMV status not recorded). Some clones in this sample may be carry-over from other donors' samples. Each CDR3 is given without its conserved first and last residue. The size entry is marked missing in some rows and otherwise reads once, few, many or a size class.

clone_size j_call v_call cdr3_aa
. TRBJ2-5 TRBV20-1 SVVATSGGYPGTQY
. TRBJ2-1 TRBV5-6 ASSLSIQGGYNEQF
few TRBJ2-2 TRBV12-3/TRBV12-4 ATPPPGLSTGELF
. TRBJ2-1 TRBV11-3 ASSPIGTGGYNEQF
. TRBJ2-2 TRBV7-6 ASSLPSGAYTGELF
. TRBJ2-4 TRBV7-2 ASSLRDIQY
few TRBJ1-3 TRBV6-1 ASSEQGGNTIY
. TRBJ1-2 TRBV7-9 ASSTELGGYT
few TRBJ1-2 TRBV7-9 ASSLDRNGYT
few TRBJ2-1 TRBV12-3/TRBV12-4 ASSLRGAGGNNEQF
once TRBJ1-5 TRBV2 ASNGYGSNQPQH
. TRBJ2-5 TRBV10-3 AISEGQLGETQY
. TRBJ2-5 TRBV5-1 ASSPVAGAYQETQY
few TRBJ2-2 TRBV7-8 ASSLDAYANTGELF
. TRBJ2-1 TRBV4-3 ASSQDIAGAVGEQF
. TRBJ2-1 TRBV6-8 ASSVHSDNEQF
few TRBJ1-3 TRBV7-6 ASSEGQGRNTIY
. TRBJ1-4 TRBV4-1 ASSQALHATNEKLF
. TRBJ1-5 TRBV12-3/TRBV12-4 ASSLDGQEGQPQH
. TRBJ2-7 TRBV11-2 ASSLLVQAGQY
few TRBJ2-3 TRBV7-2 ASSLVGQMGVGTDTQY
. TRBJ2-1 TRBV11-1 ASSLVGGGALNEQF
. TRBJ1-2 TRBV27 ASSSASRYNYGYT
. TRBJ2-3 TRBV19 AIRERTSGTPTDTQY
. TRBJ1-2 TRBV7-2 ASSLDPRFFRNGYT
. TRBJ1-4 TRBV12-3/TRBV12-4 ASSYQGVGGKLF
many TRBJ2-2 TRBV12-3/TRBV12-4 ASSSTGELF
. TRBJ1-2 TRBV29-1 SVEGDRNNYGYT
. TRBJ2-7 TRBV27 ASSLRLAGGPVFSEQY
. TRBJ2-3 TRBV19 ASSMTSFTDTQY
. TRBJ2-7 TRBV27 ASSVSPNRQAYEQY
few TRBJ2-2 TRBV2 ASRDFGTSGGATGELF
few TRBJ2-4 TRBV19 AISDREGIQY